The entry below describes one T cell receptor beta chain. With V trimmed by 8 bases and J by 3 bases, 5 bases remained unmatched. The CDR3 covers 13 residues. The germline CDR1 and CDR2 sequences are SEHNR and FQNEAQ (reference sequence). These data originate in a study of blood T cell repertoires in COVID-19. Study-level background: Italy, Spain and the United States were the sources of the convalescent and acute COVID-19 samples. PBMCs, B-cell-depleted T cells, or T cells were the source of the cDNA or gDNA that made up the material.

Profiled with immunoSEQ multiplex PCR; TCRdb holds only in-frame clones, not every one. The data contain around 180,000 clones, 65% to 90% of them singletons. The sample was peripheral blood. The chain combines TRBV7-9 with TRBJ1-2; 8 positions match TRBD1. This sequence was found in a human donor in a cohort sampled during active COVID-19. CDR3 coding DNA: TGTGCCAGCCAGCAACAGGGGGACTATGGCTACACCTTC. Protein: CASQQQGDYGYTF.